These 13 T cell receptor beta chains originate from one sample sequenced in a study of CD8+ T cells in alopecia areata. Stated treatment: oral pan-JAK inhibitor, 5-10 mg twice daily. cDNA serving as the sequencing template came from extracted, reverse transcribed RNA. The data were produced by immunoSEQ multiplex PCR, yet TCRdb's version contains in-frame clones alone and is incomplete. This sample carries 90,000 to 150,000 clones, about half of them seen once, and the ten largest clones take about 0.5%. The starting material was CD4+ T cells sorted from blood, obtained at week 4, from a patient treated with tofacitinib. Receptor source: a human donor with alopecia areata.

The J gene is TRBJ1-4, the V gene TRBV30; 7 bases align to TRBD1. Germline CDR1 and CDR2: GTSNPN and SVGIG (reference sequence). The junction had 6 bases not matched to a gene; V was cut back by 3 bases and J by 8 bases. The length of the CDR3 is 13 residues. CDR3 nucleotide sequence: TGTGCCTGGAGCAGACAGGGTGGGGAAAAACTGTTTTTT. It is translated as CAWSRQGGEKLFF.

This clone was detected a few times. J is TRBJ1-4 and V is TRBV6-6, with D tentatively TRBD1 (5 bases). This CDR3 spans 11 amino acids. CDR1 and CDR2 from the germline V gene are MNHNY and SVGAGI (reference sequence). The ends were cut back, 10 bases at V and 8 bases at J, with 11 bases in the middle. CDR3 nucleotide sequence: TGTGCCATCGGAGCAGGGGAAAAACTGTTTTTT. Translated, it gives CAIGAGEKLFF.

This clone was detected a few times. The V and J genes are TRBV7-8 and TRBJ2-4; D is ambiguous. The V gene lost 1 base and the J gene lost 6 bases, with 10 bases spanning the gap. Germline V gene lookup returns CDR1 SGHVS and CDR2 FQNEAQ. CDR3 length equals 14 residues. The CDR3 DNA is TGTGCCAGCAGCTTAGAGGACGGTCTAAACATTCAGTACTTC. Translation gives CASSLEDGLNIQYF.

This rearrangement joins TRBV5-1 to TRBJ2-5; D remains unclear. Germline assignment: CDR1 SGHRS and CDR2 YFSETQ. The CDR3 has 13 residues. With 0 bases removed from V and 3 bases from J, the gap between germline ends came to 6 bases. The chain's CDR3 is CASSLEGKETQYF. In nucleotides, the CDR3 is TGCGCCAGCAGCTTGGAAGGAAAAGAGACCCAGTACTTC. Variable domain in full (rest from reference TRBV5-1 and TRBJ2-5): KAGVTQTPRYLIKTRGQQVTLSCSPISGHRSVSWYQQTPGQGLQFLFEYFSETQRNKGNFPGRFSGRQFSNSRSEMNVSTLELGDSALYLCASSLEGKETQYFGPGTRLLVL.

This sequence joins TRBV19 and TRBJ2-4; tentatively, D is TRBD1 (6 bases). This CDR3 is built from 16 residues. Trimming stripped 3 bases from V and 6 bases from J, with 18 bases between. Germline assignment: CDR1 LNHDA and CDR2 SQIVND (reference sequence). In DNA, the CDR3 is TGTGCCAGTAGTATCCCCCAGACAGGAAGGGGAAACATTCAGTACTTC. This sequence encodes CASSIPQTGRGNIQYF. Full variable domain (missing parts from reference TRBV19 and TRBJ2-4): DGGITQSPKYLFRKEGQNVTLSCEQNLNHDAMYWYRQDPGQGLRLIYYSQIVNDFQKGDIAEGYSVSREKKESFPLTVTSAQKNPTAFYLCASSIPQTGRGNIQYFGAGTRLSVL.

This chain links TRBV5-1 with TRBJ2-3, with TRBD1 matching 9 bases. V shed 4 bases and J 1 base; nucleotides not matched to a gene: 10. The CDR3 sequence is 17 residues long. Germline values: CDR1 SGHRS, CDR2 YFSETQ. CDR3 in DNA: TGCGCCAGCAGCCGACAGGGTACAGGGGGCGGCACAGATACGCAGTATTTT. This encodes CASSRQGTGGGTDTQYF.

The chain joins TRBV29-1 to TRBJ2-1; 8 bases match TRBD2. Germline loops: CDR1 SQVTM, CDR2 ANQGSEA. The CDR3 consists of 14 residues. V gave up 4 bases and J gave up 7 bases; unmatched junction bases: 9. The DNA of the CDR3 is TGCAGCGTTGTGGGGCTAGCGGGTCAAAATGAGCAGTTCTTC. This gives the protein CSVVGLAGQNEQFF.

This clone showed up just a few times. The chain uses TRBV6-5 and TRBJ1-1, with D maybe TRBD1 (6 bases). V gave up 4 bases and J gave up 8 bases, with 17 bases separating them. CDR1 is MNHEY, CDR2 SVGAGI, per germline. The CDR3 covers 14 residues. The CDR3 DNA follows: TGTGCCAGCAGTTTATCTTGGGGGCTTTCCGAAGCTTTCTTT. As protein: CASSLSWGLSEAFF.

The chain carries TRBV9 and TRBJ1-4; a possible D gene is TRBD1 (5 bases). V lost 4 bases to trimming and J lost 8 bases, with 18 bases between them. In germline, CDR1 is SGDLS, CDR2 YYNGEE. This CDR3 spans 15 amino acids. The CDR3 nucleotides read TGTGCCAGCAGCCACTCGGGCAGGGCAAACGAAAAACTGTTTTTT. Translated: CASSHSGRANEKLFF.

The chain is built from TRBV6-5 and TRBJ2-2; 8 bases are a match to TRBD2. Germline lookup yields CDR1 MNHEY and CDR2 SVGAGI. V lost 7 bases and J lost 4; bases outside the gene matches: 5. The CDR3 is 14 residues long. As DNA, the CDR3 is TGTGCCAGCACCCGGGGGGGGAGCACCGGGGAGCTGTTTTTT. This translates into CASTRGGSTGELFF.

This chain joins TRBV7-2 and TRBJ1-5; no definite D call. Trimming took 2 bases from V and 5 from J, leaving 10 bases between them. The length of the CDR3 is 14 residues. The germline V gene has CDR1 SGHTA and CDR2 FQGNSA. The CDR3 nucleotides are TGTGCCAGCAGCTTAAGTGGCAGAGATCAGCCCCAGCATTTT. Protein: CASSLSGRDQPQHF.

The chain carries TRBV29-1 and TRBJ2-5, with TRBD1 matching over 8 bases. Germline V lookup: CDR1 SQVTM, CDR2 ANQGSEA. Germline trimming cut 0 bases from V and 2 bases from J; bases unmatched to any gene: 2. This CDR3 is built from 14 residues. The CDR3 DNA follows: TGCAGCGTTGAAGAGACAGGGGTGCAAGAGACCCAGTACTTC. Its protein is CSVEETGVQETQYF.

The V call is TRBV18, the J call TRBJ1-2, with TRBD1 as a possible D gene (6 bases). There are 13 residues in the CDR3. Germline V gene sequence: CDR1 KGHSH, CDR2 LQKENI. Between the trimmed V and J ends, which lost 6 bases and 13 bases, there was a span of 21 bases. DNA of the CDR3: TGTGCCAGCTCGTCGGGCGATTTACAGGGAGCCACCTTC. Translation gives CASSSGDLQGATF. Full variable domain (rest looked up from reference TRBV18 and TRBJ1-2): NAGVMQNPRHLVRRRGQEARLRCSPMKGHSHVYWYRQLPEEGLKFMVYLQKENIIDESGMPKERFSAEFPKEGPSILRIQQVVRGDSAAYFCASSSGDLQGATFGSGTRLTVV.